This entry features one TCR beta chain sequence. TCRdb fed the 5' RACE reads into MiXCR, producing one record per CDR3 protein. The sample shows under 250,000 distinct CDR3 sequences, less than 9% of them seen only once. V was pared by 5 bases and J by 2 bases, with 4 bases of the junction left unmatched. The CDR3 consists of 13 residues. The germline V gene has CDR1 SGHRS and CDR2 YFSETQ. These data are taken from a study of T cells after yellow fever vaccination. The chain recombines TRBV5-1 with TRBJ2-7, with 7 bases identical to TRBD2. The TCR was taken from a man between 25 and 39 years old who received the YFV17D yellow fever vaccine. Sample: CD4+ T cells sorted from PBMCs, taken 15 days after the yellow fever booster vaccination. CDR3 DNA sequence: TGCGCCAGCAGATCTAGCGGCACCTACGAGCAGTACTTC. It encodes CASRSSGTYEQYF.